This TCR beta chain was captured in a study of response to subunit inactivated influenza vaccine (dated by TCRdb to about 2018). For the wider study: To follow how T cells responded to a trivalent subunit inactivated influenza vaccine, the researchers relied on deep quantitative profiling of the T cell receptor repertoire.

What the work shows at the level of the full study, not this receptor alone: The authors proposed that each seasonal influenza vaccination may bring in only a limited number of new T cells.

Remarks on this clonotype: Its binding antigen is unknown. No quality values exist for individual bases; no much larger clone is one base distant.

V and J lose 0 bases and 0 bases, and a span of 11 bases separates them. The germline V gene sets CDR1 to LGHNA and CDR2 to YNFKEQ. The CDR3 has 17 amino acids, counting the end cysteine and phenylalanine. CDR3 DNA is the only sequence kept; it has 51 bases, read in frame from the first base. Receptor amplification or capture employed RT-PCR. The run used an Illumina HiSeq 2500. TCRdb ran its own pipeline on the public reads, namely fastp trimming at Q25 and MiXCR clone calling, and kept in-frame beta chains. Every entry covers one CDR3 protein and lists the most common genes and DNA from its rows. Here the sample has 500,000 to 700,000 distinct CDR3 sequences; approximately 24% occur a single time. The biggest ten clones account for 2.8% of the sample. This sample also belongs to another study, concerning T cells expressing NK-cell markers. As the second publication notes: The TCR beta cDNA libraries were made using 5'RACE template switching, a step that added both a universal primer site and unique molecular identifiers. TCR beta-chain repertoires were profiled in sorted CD3+CD56+NKG2C+, CD3+CD56+NKG2C- and CD3+CD56-NKG2C+ T-cell subsets from several donors. Among the eight sequenced donors, seven were HCMV-seropositive and one was HCMV-seronegative. In several experiments an anti-gammadeltaTCR antibody was added to restrict sorting to alphabetaTCR-expressing T cells. In six donors, the dominant CD3+CD56+NKG2C+ clonotypes were found to rank among the top 10 CD8+ clonotypes and to make up 1.0-7.0% of CD8+ T cells. Those dominant clonotypes were again the most abundant among CD3+CD56-NKG2C+ cells in a handful of donors, at about 25-60.1%. Whether the expanded NKG2C-expressing T cell clones were specific for HCMV antigens remained unclear. The eight sequenced donors were randomly selected healthy volunteers, three men and five women. HCMV serostatus was determined by detecting HCMV-specific IgG in serum with a commercial ELISA kit. Ficoll density gradient centrifugation was used to isolate peripheral blood mononuclear cells from blood. Using Miltenyi isolation kits, CD4+ and CD8+ T cells were isolated from PBMC through magnetic immunoseparation. cDNA synthesis was primed from the TCR beta constant segment and was followed by two successive PCR amplification steps. The libraries were sequenced on Illumina HiSeq 2000/2500, MiSeq or NextSeq, producing 2 x 150 bp reads. Reads were demultiplexed and grouped by UMI with MIGEC, and clonotypes were assembled and quantified with MiTCR. Only TCR cDNA sequences supported by at least two reads were kept to exclude erroneous sequences. The tcR package was used for downstream repertoire analysis, and clonotypes were matched across fractions by CDR3 nucleotide sequence plus V segment. VDJmatch was used to annotate antigen specificity against VDJdb, with one amino acid substitution allowed in CDR3.

The receptor comes from a man aged 50 to 59 who received an inactivated influenza vaccine. Donor details come from another sample of the same person, matched by shared clones. This sample comprised CD4+ T cells sorted from PBMCs, obtained 12 days after vaccination. The chain links TRBV4-2 with TRBJ2-2; the D segment could be TRBD2, given 7 matching bases. The CDR3 has the sequence CASSQEGGLTNTGELFF. In nucleotide form, the sequence is TGTGCCAGCAGCCAAGAAGGGGGACTAACGAACACCGGGGAGCTGTTTTTT.